This is a list of T cell receptor beta chains from one sample in a study of T cell changes during pregnancy in multiple sclerosis. TCRdb keeps only in-frame clones here, not all; method: immunoSEQ multiplex PCR. The sample contains 45,000 to 65,000 clones, around 93% of which appear only once. The sample in question was peripheral blood, obtained after pregnancy. The receptors originated from a female donor in good health, enrolled as a control in a pregnancy study. Both conserved end residues are part of each CDR3. The D gene is left open where the match is weak. Clone size is shown for a subset of rows, as once, few, many or a class of expanded clone.

J,D,V,size,DNA,CDR3
TRBJ1-2,NA,TRBV2,NA,TGTGCCAGCAGTGAAGCGCTTCGAGGACAGCGCCTTAACTATGGCTACACCTTC,CASSEALRGQRLNYGYTF
TRBJ2-1,TRBD2,TRBV6-4,few,TGTGCCAGCAGTGACGGACTAGCGGGCAATGAGCAGTTCTTC,CASSDGLAGNEQFF
TRBJ2-7,TRBD1,TRBV4-3,NA,TGCGCCAGCAGCCAAGATGACAGGGGCCCCTACGAGCAGTACTTC,CASSQDDRGPYEQYF
TRBJ2-1,TRBD2,TRBV7-2,NA,TGTGCCAGCAGCCTCCAAATAATACTAGCGGAGCAGTTCTTC,CASSLQIILAEQFF
TRBJ2-2,NA,TRBV9,NA,TGTGCCAGCAGCGTAGCGGGTCAGGGAGGGAACACCGGGGAGCTGTTTTTT,CASSVAGQGGNTGELFF
TRBJ1-2,NA,TRBV2,NA,TGTGCCAGCACGGGACACTCAACGACGGGCTACACCTTC,CASTGHSTTGYTF
TRBJ1-2,TRBD1,TRBV5-4,NA,TGTGCCAGCAGTTTGACAGGGGTTGGCTACACCTTC,CASSLTGVGYTF
TRBJ2-1,TRBD2,TRBV13,NA,TGTGCCAGCAGCCGCCCGGCTAGCGGGAGAAATGAGCAGTTCTTC,CASSRPASGRNEQFF
TRBJ1-6,TRBD1,TRBV25-1,NA,TGTGCCAGCAGTCCCCGGGACAGGGGGATTTATTCACCCCTCCACTTT,CASSPRDRGIYSPLHF
TRBJ2-6,NA,TRBV5-1,NA,TGCGCCAGCAGCTTGGCCCCCCAGGGCTCGTTTTCAGTTTCACCTGGGGCCAACGTCCTGACTTTC,CASSLAPQGSFSVSPGANVLTF
TRBJ2-3,TRBD2,TRBV6-1,NA,TGTGCCAGCGGGGGGGATACAGATACGCAGTATTTT,CASGGDTDTQYF
TRBJ1-4,NA,TRBV15,NA,TGTGCCACCAGCGAGGGAGCAGGAGCTAATGAAAAACTGTTTTTT,CATSEGAGANEKLFF
TRBJ1-2,TRBD1,TRBV4-2,once,TGTGCCAGCAGCCAAGCCTGGAGGGGGCGCGATGGCTACACCTTC,CASSQAWRGRDGYTF
TRBJ2-7,TRBD1,TRBV5-4,NA,TGTGCCAGCAGTCAAGACAGGGGGAGCTCCTACGAGCAGTACTTC,CASSQDRGSSYEQYF
TRBJ1-2,NA,TRBV29-1,NA,TGCAGCCTTCAACATAGGAGGGAGGAAGGCTACACCTTC,CSLQHRREEGYTF
TRBJ1-5,NA,TRBV4-2,NA,TGTGCCAGCAGCCAAGAGGGAGGGGGGTTGAGGCCCAATCAGCCCCAGCATTTT,CASSQEGGGLRPNQPQHF
TRBJ1-5,NA,TRBV27,NA,TGTGCCAGCAGACCCCGGCCGGGTAATCAGCCCCAGCATTTT,CASRPRPGNQPQHF
TRBJ2-3,TRBD2,TRBV4-3,NA,TGCGCCAGCAGCCTGGGACTAGCGGGAGGGCCAGGGACAGATACGCAGTATTTT,CASSLGLAGGPGTDTQYF
TRBJ2-3,TRBD2,TRBV9,few,TGTGCCAGCAGCGCAGAGATGACTAGCGGGAGTGGTTCAGATACGCAGTATTTT,CASSAEMTSGSGSDTQYF
TRBJ1-2,TRBD1,TRBV9,NA,TGTGCCAGCAGCGTAGGGGAACAGGGGGCTGGCTATGGCTACACCTTC,CASSVGEQGAGYGYTF
TRBJ2-3,NA,TRBV2,NA,TGTGCCAGCAGTGAAGGGAGGGGAAAAACAGATACGCAGTATTTT,CASSEGRGKTDTQYF
TRBJ2-7,NA,TRBV7-2,NA,TGTGCCAGCAGCTCTTACAGGGACGACGAGCAGTACTTC,CASSSYRDDEQYF
TRBJ2-6,NA,TRBV19,NA,TGTGCCAGTAGTATTCCAACTTACTCTGGGGCCAACGTCCTGACTTTC,CASSIPTYSGANVLTF
TRBJ1-3,NA,TRBV6-1,NA,TGTGCCAGCAGTGAAAGCCCTGGAAACACCATATATTTT,CASSESPGNTIYF
TRBJ1-1,NA,TRBV19,once,TGTGCCAGTAGTTCACAGGGAGACACTGAAGCTTTCTTT,CASSSQGDTEAFF
TRBJ1-2,NA,TRBV7-8,NA,TGTGCCAGCAGCTTGGGAGGTGGCAGGTCCTATGGCTACACCTTC,CASSLGGGRSYGYTF
TRBJ2-5,TRBD1,TRBV5-1,NA,TGCGCCAGCAGCTGGGGACAGACCGGAGCAGAGACCCAGTACTTC,CASSWGQTGAETQYF
TRBJ2-1,TRBD2,TRBV19,NA,TGTGCCAGTAGTATAGAAGGCCCCCGGGCTAGCGGTCCCTACAATGAGCAGTTCTTC,CASSIEGPRASGPYNEQFF
TRBJ1-3,NA,TRBV28,NA,TGTGCCAGCAGTCCACAGGGTTCTGGAAACACCATATATTTT,CASSPQGSGNTIYF
TRBJ1-6,NA,TRBV7-2,NA,TGTGCCAGCAGCGGCGGCGGGGAGGGCTATAATTCACCCCTCCACTTT,CASSGGGEGYNSPLHF
TRBJ2-6,NA,TRBV19,NA,TGTGCCAGTGGGGGGTGGTCTGGGGCCAACGTCCTGACTTTC,CASGGWSGANVLTF
TRBJ2-2,NA,TRBV18,NA,TGTGCCAGCTCACTGGACAGACGCACCGGGGAGCTGTTTTTT,CASSLDRRTGELFF
TRBJ2-7,NA,TRBV5-4,NA,TGTGCCAGCAAAAGAGGGAGAGAGTACGAGCAGTACTTC,CASKRGREYEQYF
TRBJ2-7,TRBD1,TRBV9,NA,TGTGCCAGCAGCGTAGGACAGGGGCCGTACGAGCAGTACTTC,CASSVGQGPYEQYF
TRBJ1-1,TRBD1,TRBV28,NA,TGTGCCAGCAGTTTAAGACAGGGGGCGCCGAACACTGAAGCTTTCTTT,CASSLRQGAPNTEAFF
TRBJ2-7,TRBD1,TRBV9,NA,TGTGCCAGCAGCGAGGACAGGGATTCGTACGAGCAGTACTTC,CASSEDRDSYEQYF
TRBJ1-1,NA,TRBV18,once,TGTGCCAGCTCTCCTGACCCCCGAGGGACTGAAGCTTTCTTT,CASSPDPRGTEAFF
TRBJ1-6,NA,TRBV30,once,TGTGCCTGGAAAGGGGCCTTTAATTCACCCCTCCACTTT,CAWKGAFNSPLHF
TRBJ2-1,TRBD2,TRBV9,NA,TGTGCCAGCAGCGTAGACTTCACGGGAGGGACCAATGAGCAGTTCTTC,CASSVDFTGGTNEQFF
TRBJ2-3,TRBD1,TRBV4-1,NA,TGCGCCAGCAGCCCACGAAGGACAGGGCTCCACACAGATACGCAGTATTTT,CASSPRRTGLHTDTQYF
TRBJ2-5,NA,TRBV5-6,NA,TGTGCCAGCAGCCACAGGGACCAAGAGACCCAGTACTTC,CASSHRDQETQYF
TRBJ2-7,TRBD1,TRBV7-2,once,TGTGCCAGCAGCTTCGTGGACAGGGGCTCCTACGAGCAGTACTTC,CASSFVDRGSYEQYF
TRBJ2-3,NA,TRBV4-3,NA,TGCGCCAGCAGCCAACTCCAGGGGGGTTGGAGTGCAGATACGCAGTATTTT,CASSQLQGGWSADTQYF
TRBJ2-2,NA,TRBV6-6,NA,TGTGCCAGCAGTTACTCCAGGGTTACCGGGGAGCTGTTTTTT,CASSYSRVTGELFF
TRBJ2-2,TRBD2,TRBV11-2,NA,TGTGCCAGCAGCGCCCCGGGACTAGCGGGAGGGCCCGGGGAGCTGTTTTTT,CASSAPGLAGGPGELFF
TRBJ2-1,NA,TRBV10-3,NA,TGTGCCATCAGTGAATCCGACTACGCCAACTATTACAATGAGCAGTTCTTC,CAISESDYANYYNEQFF